This is a list of T cell receptor beta chains from one sample in a study of T cells in Graves' hyperthyroidism and ophthalmopathy. MiXCR was run by TCRdb on the multiplex PCR reads, yielding one entry per CDR3 protein. Seen here are hundreds of thousands of distinct CDR3 sequences, about 45% observed once, and the top ten hold under 8.5%. Sequencing was performed on peripheral blood or thyroid tissue (not recorded which). Source of these receptors: an adult man with Graves' disease, either hyperthyroidism or ophthalmopathy (not recorded which). The CDR3 runs from the conserved cysteine through the conserved F or W. Clone sizes are given selectively: once, few, many, or a class where the clone is expanded.

abundance: -
v_gene: TRBV9
j_gene: TRBJ2-2
CDR3aa: CASSVKTYTGELFF

abundance: -
v_gene: TRBV19
j_gene: TRBJ1-4
CDR3aa: CASSMGGSNEKLFF

abundance: many
v_gene: TRBV10-3
j_gene: TRBJ1-5
CDR3aa: CAISAGTAHQPQHF

abundance: few
v_gene: TRBV12-3/TRBV12-4
j_gene: TRBJ2-7
CDR3aa: CASSVTSGRAGEQYF

abundance: -
v_gene: TRBV7-2
j_gene: TRBJ2-7
CDR3aa: CASSLDLVPYEQYF

abundance: many
v_gene: TRBV7-2
j_gene: TRBJ2-5
CDR3aa: CASSLFETQYF

abundance: once
v_gene: TRBV7-2
j_gene: TRBJ2-2
CDR3aa: CASSIRLAGNTGVLFF

abundance: -
v_gene: TRBV5-4
j_gene: TRBJ1-1
CDR3aa: CASSSFFQRRGTEAFF

abundance: many
v_gene: TRBV7-6
j_gene: TRBJ2-7
CDR3aa: CASSSDGAHEQYF

abundance: -
v_gene: TRBV19
j_gene: TRBJ1-2
CDR3aa: CASSSTFNYGYTF

abundance: many
v_gene: TRBV6-5
j_gene: TRBJ1-1
CDR3aa: CASSYVVNTEAFF

abundance: few
v_gene: TRBV7-3
j_gene: TRBJ1-1
CDR3aa: CASSTQGADTEAFF

abundance: -
v_gene: TRBV7-8
j_gene: TRBJ1-2
CDR3aa: CASSTGQYYGYTF

abundance: few
v_gene: TRBV5-5
j_gene: TRBJ1-1
CDR3aa: CASSLELKNTEAFF

abundance: -
v_gene: TRBV20-1
j_gene: TRBJ1-5
CDR3aa: CSASFPDRIHHQPQHF

abundance: -
v_gene: TRBV9
j_gene: TRBJ1-5
CDR3aa: CASSPATDRGNQPQHF

abundance: many
v_gene: TRBV7-2
j_gene: TRBJ2-6
CDR3aa: CASSQIAGANVLTF

abundance: -
v_gene: TRBV7-6
j_gene: TRBJ1-5
CDR3aa: CASSPGQINQPQHF

abundance: many
v_gene: TRBV24-1
j_gene: TRBJ1-5
CDR3aa: CATSGDRGPNQPQHF

abundance: few
v_gene: TRBV7-9
j_gene: TRBJ2-6
CDR3aa: CASSPPYGGGGSGANVLTF

abundance: -
v_gene: TRBV29-1
j_gene: TRBJ1-2
CDR3aa: CAWSPIASNYGYTF

abundance: -
v_gene: TRBV7-9
j_gene: -
CDR3aa: CASSFSESQQFF

abundance: many
v_gene: TRBV25-1
j_gene: TRBJ1-5
CDR3aa: CASSEDRVNQPQHF

abundance: -
v_gene: TRBV5-1
j_gene: TRBJ2-7
CDR3aa: CASSLDARGHEQYF

abundance: many
v_gene: TRBV9
j_gene: TRBJ2-7
CDR3aa: CASSSGTGGYEQYF

abundance: -
v_gene: TRBV7-2
j_gene: TRBJ1-3
CDR3aa: CASSLQGRNTIYF

abundance: -
v_gene: TRBV5-1
j_gene: TRBJ2-5
CDR3aa: CASSSNLGREETQYF

abundance: -
v_gene: TRBV25-1
j_gene: TRBJ1-6
CDR3aa: CASSEDRAQNNSPLHF

abundance: -
v_gene: TRBV7-2
j_gene: TRBJ1-1
CDR3aa: CASSLDGAGAEAFF

abundance: few
v_gene: TRBV5-4
j_gene: TRBJ1-1
CDR3aa: CASSLVVTGANTEAFF

abundance: many
v_gene: TRBV7-2
j_gene: TRBJ2-2
CDR3aa: CASANTGELFF

abundance: -
v_gene: TRBV2
j_gene: TRBJ1-3
CDR3aa: CASDRFSSGNTIYF

abundance: -
v_gene: TRBV19
j_gene: TRBJ1-1
CDR3aa: CASGVGGIAFF

abundance: -
v_gene: TRBV7-9
j_gene: TRBJ1-4
CDR3aa: CASSGGQGNQNEKLFF